This TCR beta chain stems from a study of blood T cell repertoires in COVID-19. Repertoires were generated with immunoSEQ multiplex PCR, while TCRdb's copy carries only in-frame clones and drops some. The sample includes 130,000 or so clones, 88% of them seen just once. Looked up from germline, CDR1 is GTSNPN and CDR2 is SVGIG (reference sequence). The CDR3 spans 15 residues. Trimming stripped 3 bases from V and 6 bases from J, with 20 bases between. The sequencing input was peripheral blood. This receptor was obtained from a human donor in a cohort sampled during active COVID-19. The V call is TRBV30, the J call TRBJ1-2; no reliable D call. CDR3 in amino acids: CAWSPSSSNLNGYTF. CDR3 bases: TGTGCCTGGAGCCCAAGTAGCAGCAATCTTAATGGCTACACCTTC.